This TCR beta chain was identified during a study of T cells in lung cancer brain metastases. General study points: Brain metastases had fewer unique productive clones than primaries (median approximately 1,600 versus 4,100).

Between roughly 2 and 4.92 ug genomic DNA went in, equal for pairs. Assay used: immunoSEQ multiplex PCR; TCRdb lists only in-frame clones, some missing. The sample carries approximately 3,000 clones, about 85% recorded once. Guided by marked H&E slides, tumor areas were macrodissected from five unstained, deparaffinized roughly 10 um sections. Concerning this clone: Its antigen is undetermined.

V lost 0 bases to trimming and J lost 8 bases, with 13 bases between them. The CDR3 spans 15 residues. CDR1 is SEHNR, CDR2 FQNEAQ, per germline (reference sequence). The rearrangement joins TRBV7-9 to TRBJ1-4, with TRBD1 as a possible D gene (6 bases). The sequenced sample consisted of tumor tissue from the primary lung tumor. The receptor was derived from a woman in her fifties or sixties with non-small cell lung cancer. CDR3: CASSLAHYTGEKLFF. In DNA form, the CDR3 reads TGTGCCAGCAGCTTAGCTCACTATACAGGGGAAAAACTGTTTTTT.